Listed here are 19 T cell receptor beta chains from one sample, sequenced in a study of technical replicates of blood from a few donors. This table comes from immunoSEQ multiplex PCR, and its TCRdb copy is limited to in-frame clones, with some not included. Among approximately 79,000 clones listed, around 97% were seen once. The sample taken for sequencing was T cells isolated from PBMCs. The receptor source for this set is a human donor in good health.

This chain joins TRBV6-5 and TRBJ2-1, with 9 positions matching TRBD2. The V gene end was trimmed by 2 bases and the J gene end by 7 bases; junction bases not matched to a gene: 9. CDR1 is MNHEY, CDR2 SVGAGI, per germline. The CDR3 is 16 residues long. CDR3 amino acids: CASSYLVAGVGNEQFF. DNA of the CDR3: TGTGCCAGCAGTTACCTCGTAGCGGGAGTTGGGAATGAGCAGTTCTTC.

Only one count was recorded for this clone. V is TRBV5-1 and J is TRBJ2-6; possible D gene TRBD1, 6 bases. The CDR3 contains 17 residues. Between the trimmed V and J ends, which lost 3 bases and 0 bases, there was a span of 13 bases. Germline values: CDR1 SGHRS, CDR2 YFSETQ. DNA of the CDR3: TGCGCCAGCAGCTGGACAGCCGGGGACTCTGGGGCCAACGTCCTGACTTTC. Translation: CASSWTAGDSGANVLTF.

The chain employs TRBV4-3 and TRBJ2-7, with 9 bases matching TRBD1. The CDR3 extends over 15 amino acids. From germline, CDR1 is LGHNA and CDR2 YSLEER. V lost 2 bases and J lost 4; bases outside the gene matches: 6. The CDR3 DNA sequence: TGCGCCAGCAGCCAAATCCGGGACAGGGTATACGAGCAGTACTTC. It specifies CASSQIRDRVYEQYF.

The chain combines TRBV6-1 with TRBJ2-3; no clear D. Per germline, CDR1 MNHNS and CDR2 SASEGT. Trimming removed 1 base at V and 5 bases at J, with 4 bases between. The CDR3 has 12 residues. CDR3: CASSEGRDTQYF. Here the CDR3 DNA reads TGTGCCAGCAGTGAAGGTAGAGATACGCAGTATTTT.

This clone was observed a single time. The chain links TRBV19 to TRBJ1-4; 9 nucleotides agree with TRBD1. Germline CDR1 reads LNHDA; CDR2 reads SQIVND (reference sequence). V lost 5 bases to trimming and J lost 7 bases; unmatched junction nucleotides: 14. The CDR3 loop spans 17 amino acids. The CDR3 DNA follows: TGTGCCAGTAGTCTCATCTCAAGGACAGGGGAGAGTGAAAAACTGTTTTTT. Its protein product is CASSLISRTGESEKLFF.

The chain joins TRBV6-1 to TRBJ2-1; D possibly corresponds to TRBD2 (7 bases). V shed 2 bases and J shed 3 bases, with 23 bases lying between them. The CDR3 totals 19 residues. CDR1 MNHNS and CDR2 SASEGT come from the germline V gene. CDR3 nucleotides: TGTGCCAGCAGTGAAATTGGTGAGGGGGAGGGCCTCTTCTACAATGAGCAGTTCTTC. Translated, it gives CASSEIGEGEGLFYNEQFF.

This chain uses TRBV7-9 with TRBJ2-7; no clear D gene. V lost 0 bases and J lost 3, with 12 bases in between. The germline gives CDR1 SEHNR, CDR2 FQNEAQ (reference sequence). This CDR3 has 15 residues. This CDR3 is CASSLAAGLFYEQYF. For the CDR3, the DNA is TGTGCCAGCAGCTTAGCGGCAGGTCTCTTCTACGAGCAGTACTTC.

This chain links TRBV9 with TRBJ2-1; D remains unclear. Germline V gene lookup returns CDR1 SGDLS and CDR2 YYNGEE. The CDR3 is made up of 13 amino acids. V was clipped by 4 bases and J by 6 bases, with 11 bases between them. The CDR3 bases are TGTGCCAGCAGCCCCCCCTGGAGCAATGAGCAGTTCTTC. It yields the protein CASSPPWSNEQFF.

The J gene is TRBJ1-2, the V gene TRBV7-8, with TRBD1 as a possible D gene (6 bases). This CDR3 has 15 residues. V was clipped by 4 bases and J by 1 base, with 13 bases between them. Germline CDR1 SGHVS, CDR2 FQNEAQ. The CDR3 protein is CASSSDRNINYGYTF. The CDR3 DNA is TGTGCCAGCAGCTCAGACAGGAATATTAACTATGGCTACACCTTC.

The V call is TRBV11-3, the J call TRBJ1-1, with TRBD1 as a possible D gene (6 bases). Looked up from germline, CDR1 is SGHNT and CDR2 is YENEEA. With 5 bases removed from V and 5 bases from J, the gap between germline ends came to 15 bases. This CDR3 has 14 amino acids. The CDR3: CASSLEGGETEAFF. The CDR3 DNA reads TGTGCCAGCAGCCTGGAAGGGGGAGAGACTGAAGCTTTCTTT.

The gene calls are TRBV7-6 and TRBJ2-3, with 7 bases lining up with TRBD2. The CDR3 consists of 16 residues. Trimming took 0 bases from V and 3 from J; bases not matched to a gene: 6. Germline lookup yields CDR1 SGHVS and CDR2 FNYEAQ. In nucleotides, the CDR3 is TGTGCCAGCAGCTTAGCGGGCGGGAGCGGTACAGATACGCAGTATTTT. Its protein is CASSLAGGSGTDTQYF.

J is TRBJ2-1 and V is TRBV7-3; 7 bases align to TRBD2. The V gene end was trimmed by 5 bases and the J gene end by 1 base; junction bases not matched to a gene: 8. In germline, CDR1 is SGHTA, CDR2 FQGTGA. The length of the CDR3 is 16 residues. CDR3 nucleotide sequence: TGTGCCAGCAGCCCTCAAGCGGGAAATTCCTACAATGAGCAGTTCTTC. Amino acids: CASSPQAGNSYNEQFF.

The J gene is TRBJ1-5, the V gene TRBV5-6; possibly TRBD1 for D (6 bases). The CDR3 totals 14 residues. Trimming left V 4 bases short and J 4 bases short, with 12 bases between. In germline, CDR1 is SGHDT, CDR2 YYEEEE. The chain's CDR3 is CASSPGGGNQPQHF. DNA of the CDR3: TGTGCCAGCAGCCCGGGGGGCGGAAATCAGCCCCAGCATTTT. Filled out from reference TRBV5-6 and TRBJ1-5, the complete variable domain reads DAGVTQSPTHLIKTRGQQVTLRCSPKSGHDTVSWYQQALGQGPQFIFQYYEEEERQRGNFPDRFSGHQFPNYSSELNVNALLLGDSALYLCASSPGGGNQPQHFGDGTRLSIL.

The chain uses TRBV4-1 and TRBJ1-5; D is ambiguous. CDR3 length: 16 amino acids. The V gene's germline CDR1 is MGHRA and CDR2 YSYEKL. Trimming shortened V by 1 base and J by 6 bases, and 16 bases separated the two germline ends. CDR3 sequence (DNA): TGCGCCAGCAGCCAAGGTATGCAACTAGGGATTCAGCCCCAGCATTTT. Translating it yields CASSQGMQLGIQPQHF.

The gene calls are TRBV4-3 and TRBJ2-7, with D possibly matching TRBD2 (6 bases). The V end lost 3 bases, the J end lost 2 bases, and 14 bases lay between the germline ends. The CDR3 loop spans 15 amino acids. CDR1 and CDR2 from the germline V gene are LGHNA and YSLEER. Here the CDR3 reads CASSHRTSSTYEQYF. The CDR3 coding sequence is TGCGCCAGCAGCCACCGCACTAGCAGTACCTACGAGCAGTACTTC.

V gene TRBV4-1 combines with J gene TRBJ1-2, with D perhaps TRBD1 (5 bases). CDR3 length: 17 residues. The ends were cut back, 0 bases at V and 6 bases at J, with 20 bases in the middle. CDR1 and CDR2 (germline): MGHRA, YSYEKL. CDR3 nucleotide sequence: TGCGCCAGCAGCCAAGATCGTAGAGGTAGGGGTCGGGATGGCTACACCTTC. This codes for CASSQDRRGRGRDGYTF.

This sequence joins TRBV2 and TRBJ2-7, with 8 bases identical to TRBD1. The germline gives CDR1 SNHLY, CDR2 FYNNEI. The CDR3 is 14 residues long. V lost 10 bases, J lost 2 bases, and 10 bases stayed unmatched. CDR3 protein: CANPKTGVPYEQYF. CDR3 bases: TGTGCCAACCCCAAGACAGGGGTCCCCTACGAGCAGTACTTC.

The CDR3 region has the DNA TGTGCCATCAGGGGAGTGCTATCCTACGAGCAGTACTTC. Residues: CAIRGVLSYEQYF. V usage is TRBV2 and J usage is TRBJ2-7; D possibly corresponds to TRBD1 (6 bases). V lost 10 bases to trimming and J lost 1 base, with 14 bases between them. The length of the CDR3 is 13 residues. Germline V gene data show CDR1 as SNHLY and CDR2 as FYNNEI.

V gene TRBV2 combines with J gene TRBJ2-3, with 11 positions matching TRBD2. Germline V gene lookup returns CDR1 SNHLY and CDR2 FYNNEI. V gave up 4 bases and J gave up 4 bases; unmatched junction bases: 7. This CDR3 has 16 residues. CDR3 protein: CASSVGLAGGPDTQYF. DNA of the CDR3: TGTGCCAGCAGTGTCGGGTTAGCGGGAGGGCCAGATACGCAGTATTTT.